This T cell receptor (beta chain) is drawn from a study of blood T cell repertoires in COVID-19. Study-level information: Sources were T cells, B-cell-depleted T cells, or PBMCs; the material itself was cDNA or gDNA.

Here immunoSEQ multiplex PCR was the method, and the copy in TCRdb shows in-frame clones only, minus some. The table has approximately 170,000 clones, 84% seen once. This CDR3 has 16 residues. CDR1 SGHVS and CDR2 FNYEAQ come from the germline V gene. V lost 1 base, J lost 8 bases, and 17 bases lay in between. The sequencing sample was made of peripheral blood. The TCR originated in a woman aged 80 or older with COVID-19, enrolled during active disease. J is TRBJ2-2 and V is TRBV7-6, with D possibly matching TRBD2 (5 bases). The chain's CDR3 is CASSLELAIHGGELFF. CDR3 bases: TGTGCCAGCAGCTTAGAGTTAGCGATCCATGGGGGGGAGCTGTTTTTT.